This T cell receptor (beta chain) was sequenced in a study of CD8 T cells in ankylosing spondylitis. Study outcomes and limitations: According to the report, clones linked to the disease were significantly enriched in matched synovial fluid samples taken from ankylosing spondylitis patients. In ankylosing spondylitis blood, a motif of seven to nine highly homologous TCR beta variants appeared characteristic. Some motif variants had been reported before (in reactive arthritis synovial fluid and blood).

5'-RACE, quantitative and with molecular barcodes, yielded the TCR beta libraries. TCRdb reanalysed the 5' RACE reads using MiXCR and keeps one entry per CDR3 protein. The profile shows about 700,000 distinct CDR3 sequences, 19% of them singletons. The CDR3 consists of 13 residues. The V and J ends lost 4 bases and 8 bases respectively, with 11 bases between them. The table lists this clonotype with a few counts. As yet, its antigen is unknown. V and J are TRBV12-3 or TRBV12-4 and TRBJ2-2; tentative D call: TRBD2 (6 bases). Sample: blood, either unsorted or a sorted T cell fraction (not recorded which). This sequence originates from a male donor with ankylosing spondylitis. This chain's CDR3 is CASSSRSGGELFF. CDR3 sequence (DNA): TGTGCCAGCAGTTCACGTAGCGGTGGGGAGCTGTTTTTT.